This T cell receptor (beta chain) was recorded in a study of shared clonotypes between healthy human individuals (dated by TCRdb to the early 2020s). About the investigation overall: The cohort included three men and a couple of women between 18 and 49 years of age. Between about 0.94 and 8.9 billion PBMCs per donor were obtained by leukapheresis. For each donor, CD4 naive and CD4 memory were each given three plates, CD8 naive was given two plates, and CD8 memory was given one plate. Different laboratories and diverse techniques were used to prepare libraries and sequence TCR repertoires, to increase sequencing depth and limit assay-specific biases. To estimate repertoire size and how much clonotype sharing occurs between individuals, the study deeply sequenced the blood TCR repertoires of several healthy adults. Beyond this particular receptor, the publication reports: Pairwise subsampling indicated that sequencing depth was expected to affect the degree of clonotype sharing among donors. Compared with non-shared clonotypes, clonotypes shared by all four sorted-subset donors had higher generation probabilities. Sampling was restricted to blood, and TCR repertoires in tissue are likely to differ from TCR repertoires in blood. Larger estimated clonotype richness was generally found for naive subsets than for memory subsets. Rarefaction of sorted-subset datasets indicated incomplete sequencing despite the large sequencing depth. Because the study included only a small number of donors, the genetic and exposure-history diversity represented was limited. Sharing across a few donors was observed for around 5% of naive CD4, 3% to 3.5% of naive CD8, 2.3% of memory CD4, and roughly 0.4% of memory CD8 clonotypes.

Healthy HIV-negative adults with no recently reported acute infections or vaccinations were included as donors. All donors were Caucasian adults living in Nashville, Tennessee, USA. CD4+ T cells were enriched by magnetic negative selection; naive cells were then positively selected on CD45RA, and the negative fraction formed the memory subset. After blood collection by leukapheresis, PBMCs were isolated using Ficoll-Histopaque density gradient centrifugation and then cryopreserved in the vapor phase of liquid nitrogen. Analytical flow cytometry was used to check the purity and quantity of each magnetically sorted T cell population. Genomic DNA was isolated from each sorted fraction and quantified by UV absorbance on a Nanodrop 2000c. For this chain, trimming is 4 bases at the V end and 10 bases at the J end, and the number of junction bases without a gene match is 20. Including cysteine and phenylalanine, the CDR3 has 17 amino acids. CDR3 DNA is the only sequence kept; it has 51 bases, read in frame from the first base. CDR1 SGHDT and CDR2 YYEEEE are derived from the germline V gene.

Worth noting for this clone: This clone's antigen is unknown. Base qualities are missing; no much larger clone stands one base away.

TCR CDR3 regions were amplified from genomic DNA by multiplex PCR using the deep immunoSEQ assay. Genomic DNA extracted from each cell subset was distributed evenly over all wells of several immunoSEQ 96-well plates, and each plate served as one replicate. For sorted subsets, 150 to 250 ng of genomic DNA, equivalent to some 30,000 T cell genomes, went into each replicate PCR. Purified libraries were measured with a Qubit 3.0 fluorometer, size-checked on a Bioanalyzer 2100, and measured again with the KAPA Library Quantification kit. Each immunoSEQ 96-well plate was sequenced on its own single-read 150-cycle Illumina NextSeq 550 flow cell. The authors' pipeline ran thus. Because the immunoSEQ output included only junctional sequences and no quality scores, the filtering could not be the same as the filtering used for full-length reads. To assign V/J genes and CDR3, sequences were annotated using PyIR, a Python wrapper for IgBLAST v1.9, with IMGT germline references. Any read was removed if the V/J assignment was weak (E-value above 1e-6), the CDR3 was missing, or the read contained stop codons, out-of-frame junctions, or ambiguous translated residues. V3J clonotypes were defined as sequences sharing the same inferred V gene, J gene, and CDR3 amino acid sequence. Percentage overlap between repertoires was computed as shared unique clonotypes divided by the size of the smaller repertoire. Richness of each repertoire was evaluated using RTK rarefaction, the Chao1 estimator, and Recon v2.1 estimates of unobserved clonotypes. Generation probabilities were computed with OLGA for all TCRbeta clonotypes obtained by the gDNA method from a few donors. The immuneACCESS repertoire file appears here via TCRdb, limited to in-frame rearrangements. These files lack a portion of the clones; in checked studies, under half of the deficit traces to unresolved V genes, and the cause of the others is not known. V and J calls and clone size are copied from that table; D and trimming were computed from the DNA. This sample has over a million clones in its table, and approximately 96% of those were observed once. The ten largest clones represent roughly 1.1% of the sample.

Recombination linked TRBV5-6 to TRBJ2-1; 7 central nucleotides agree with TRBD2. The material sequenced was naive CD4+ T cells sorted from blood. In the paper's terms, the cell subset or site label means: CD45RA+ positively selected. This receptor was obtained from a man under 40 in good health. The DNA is TGTGCCAGCAGCGAGGGCGTAGGTTCTAGCGGTCCAGGGGAGCAGTTCTTC. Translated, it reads CASSEGVGSSGPGEQFF.